The 21 T cell receptor beta chains in this list originate from one sample, sequenced in a study of breast tumors, draining lymph nodes, adjacent tissues. TCRdb called the multiplex PCR reads again in MiXCR, with one record for every CDR3 protein. The table has some 200,000 distinct CDR3 sequences, around 29% seen once; the top ten hold about 4.3%. Axillary draining lymph nodes of breast cancer patients supplied the node samples. Input material: axillary lymph node tissue. The receptors were sampled from a female donor with breast cancer. Some clones in this sample may be carry-over from other donors' samples.

This clonotype was seen a handful of times. This sequence joins TRBV28 and TRBJ2-3; D may be TRBD2 (5 bases). The CDR3 is 13 amino acids. Trimming removed 6 bases at V and 3 bases at J, with 10 bases between. Germline assignment: CDR1 MDHEN and CDR2 SYDVKM. The chain's CDR3 is CASSSGRTDTQYF. In nucleotides, the CDR3 is TGTGCCAGCAGCAGCGGAAGAACAGATACGCAGTATTTT.

This clonotype was recorded at least ten times. The chain joins TRBV24-1 to TRBJ1-3; perhaps TRBD1 as D (6 bases). The CDR3 extends over 15 amino acids. From germline, CDR1 is KGHDR and CDR2 SFDVKD. The V and J ends lost 2 bases and 3 bases respectively, with 10 bases between them. The CDR3 sequence: CATSDSRTVGNTIYF. The DNA for the CDR3 is TGTGCCACCAGTGATTCCCGGACAGTTGGAAACACCATATATTTT.

This clonotype appeared many times. The genes are TRBV20-1 and TRBJ2-1; either TRBD1 or TRBD2 may supply D (6 bases each). The germline gives CDR1 DFQATT, CDR2 SNEGSKA (reference sequence). V was clipped by 0 bases and J by 2 bases, with 17 bases between them. The CDR3 totals 17 residues. The CDR3: CSARDPLGGSPYNEQFF. DNA for the CDR3: TGCAGTGCTAGAGATCCTTTGGGGGGCTCCCCCTACAATGAGCAGTTCTTC.

This clonotype was observed at least ten times. CDR3 nucleotide sequence: TGTGCCAGCAGTGAATTCGGGGCAGATACGCAGTATTTT. It yields the protein CASSEFGADTQYF. The chain joins TRBV2 to TRBJ2-3; tentatively, D is TRBD2 (5 bases). Germline CDR1 SNHLY, CDR2 FYNNEI. The ends were cut back, 2 bases at V and 4 bases at J, with 7 bases in the middle. The CDR3 loop spans 13 amino acids.

A note on this clonotype: A much larger clone lies one base from this, so it may be a read error. The chain couples TRBV6-4 to TRBJ2-7; weak D call: TRBD2 (5 bases). The CDR3 is made up of 16 amino acids. CDR1 is MRHNA and CDR2 is SNTAGT in the germline V gene. Trimming removed 6 bases from V and 1 base from J, with 19 bases in between. The CDR3 DNA follows: TGTGCCAGCAGGCCCTTTCCGAGACTATCTTCCTACGAGCAGTACTTC. This codes for CASRPFPRLSSYEQYF.

This clonotype appeared many times. The chain has TRBV2 and TRBJ2-5; maybe TRBD2 (6 bases). The V end lost 7 bases, the J end lost 5 bases, and 11 bases lay between the germline ends. The CDR3 is 12 residues long. Germline-derived CDR1 and CDR2 are SNHLY and FYNNEI. DNA of the CDR3: TGTGCCAGCAAAGGGGCGGGGGAGACCCAGTACTTC. As protein: CASKGAGETQYF.

This clonotype appeared many times. The rearrangement uses TRBV4-3 and TRBJ2-3, with D possibly matching TRBD1 (6 bases). The V end was cut by 0 bases, the J end by 0 bases, with 13 bases between. Looked up from germline, CDR1 is LGHNA and CDR2 is YSLEER. The CDR3 spans 17 residues. CDR3 residues: CASSQDGAGASTDTQYF. CDR3 sequence (DNA): TGCGCCAGCAGCCAAGATGGGGCAGGGGCGAGCACAGATACGCAGTATTTT.

This clonotype showed up just a few times. No conserved phenylalanine or tryptophan ends this CDR3, so it is likely a read error. The V gene is TRBV5-1, the J gene TRBJ1-1; D is possibly TRBD1 (6 bases). This CDR3 comprises 15 residues. V was trimmed by 0 bases and J by 4 bases, leaving 13 bases between them. Germline V gene sequence: CDR1 SGHRS, CDR2 YFSETQ. CDR3 amino acids: CASSLVSGGFTEAFS. CDR3 in DNA: TGCGCCAGCAGCTTGGTGTCGGGGGGCTTCACTGAAGCTTTCTCT.

A few counts support this clonotype. A single base separates this from a much larger clone, so it may be a read error. The V gene is TRBV12-3 or TRBV12-4, the J gene TRBJ2-1, with a possible D match to TRBD2 (6 bases). Trimming cost V 3 bases and J 7 bases, with 7 bases left between them. The CDR3 length is 12 residues. The CDR3 nucleotides are TGTGCCAGCAGTTTCGCGGGGAATGAGCAGTTCTTC. Its translation: CASSFAGNEQFF.

V usage is TRBV6-1 and J usage is TRBJ2-1, with D uncertain. Germline V lookup: CDR1 MNHNS, CDR2 SASEGT. The CDR3 is 16 amino acids. The V end was cut by 2 bases, the J end by 0 bases, with 11 bases between. CDR3 sequence: CASSEQAHNSYNEQFF. The CDR3 DNA is TGTGCCAGCAGTGAACAAGCCCATAACTCCTACAATGAGCAGTTCTTC.

The sample holds many counts of this clonotype. This chain links TRBV20-1 with TRBJ2-2; D may be TRBD2 (6 bases). This CDR3 comprises 14 residues. Trimming took off 6 bases at V and 4 bases at J, with 15 bases between the two ends. Germline CDR1 DFQATT, CDR2 SNEGSKA (reference sequence). The CDR3 loop is CSAIGGGSTGELFF. CDR3 coding DNA: TGCAGTGCGATTGGGGGAGGAAGCACCGGGGAGCTGTTTTTT.

This clonotype was detected once. The rearrangement links TRBV6-6 to TRBJ2-1; 11 bases are a match to TRBD1. The germline gives CDR1 MNHNY, CDR2 SVGAGI (reference sequence). The V segment lost 10 bases and the J segment 9 bases; nucleotides outside the gene matches: 14. The CDR3 totals 15 residues. The CDR3: CATKGGGTGGIEQFF. For the CDR3, the DNA is TGTGCCACCAAAGGGGGGGGGACAGGGGGAATTGAGCAGTTCTTC.

This clonotype was seen ten or more times. This chain uses TRBV5-6 with TRBJ2-1; 8 positions match TRBD2. The germline V gene encodes CDR1 SGHDT and CDR2 YYEEEE. The CDR3 contains 16 residues. J gave up 4 bases and V 2 bases, and 8 bases lay outside the gene matches. CDR3 in DNA: TGTGCCAGCAGCTTAAGAGGGACTAGAGGTTACAATGAGCAGTTCTTC. Its protein product is CASSLRGTRGYNEQFF.

This chain joins TRBV2 and TRBJ1-6, with D maybe TRBD1 (5 bases). Trimming took 7 bases from V and 0 from J, leaving 13 bases between them. The CDR3 consists of 16 residues. The V gene's germline CDR1 is SNHLY and CDR2 FYNNEI. In nucleotides, the CDR3 is TGTGCCAGCATTCGGGGCGGGAACTCCTATAATTCACCCCTCCACTTT. It translates to CASIRGGNSYNSPLHF.

This clonotype came up many times. The DNA of the CDR3 is TGTGCCAGCAGCCAAGATCCGGGGGCCGAGGAGACCCAGTACTTC. Its translation is CASSQDPGAEETQYF. The genes are TRBV4-2 and TRBJ2-5; perhaps D is TRBD1 or TRBD2 (6 bases each). Trimming took 0 bases from V and 5 from J, leaving 13 bases between them. Germline V gene sequence: CDR1 LGHNA, CDR2 YNFKEQ. The CDR3 length is 15 residues.

This clonotype was picked up many times. The V gene is TRBV5-6, the J gene TRBJ1-3; no clear D. The germline V gene has CDR1 SGHDT and CDR2 YYEEEE. Between the trimmed V and J ends, which lost 4 bases and 1 base, there was a span of 12 bases. This CDR3 comprises 15 residues. The CDR3 DNA reads as TGTGCCAGCAGCACCGGTCCTTTATCTGGAAACACCATATATTTT. Translated, it gives CASSTGPLSGNTIYF.

This clonotype was seen at least ten times. V is TRBV5-8 and J is TRBJ2-3; a possible D gene is TRBD2 (5 bases). Per the germline V gene, CDR1 is SGHTS and CDR2 is YDEGEE. CDR3 length equals 12 residues. Deletions cut 3 bases from V and 5 bases from J, with 7 bases between. CDR3 sequence reads: CASSWTVDTQYF. The CDR3 DNA follows: TGTGCCAGCAGCTGGACTGTAGATACGCAGTATTTT.

Only a few counts were recorded for this clonotype. A much bigger clone sits one base away, suggesting this may be a read error. In DNA form, the CDR3 reads TGCAGTGCTGGGAAGACAGGGGTTTATGCCTACACCTTC. This sequence encodes CSAGKTGVYAYTF. The rearrangement links TRBV20-1 to TRBJ1-2; 8 bases agree with TRBD1. The CDR3 is 13 amino acids. Germline CDR1 is DFQATT and CDR2 is SNEGSKA (reference sequence).

This clonotype was detected ten times or more. The chain has TRBV18 and TRBJ2-7; D is ambiguous. Deletions cut 3 bases from V and 0 bases from J, with 12 bases between. The germline V gene encodes CDR1 KGHSH and CDR2 LQKENI. The CDR3 is made up of 15 amino acids. The CDR3 reads CASSPGMSSSYEQYF. As DNA, the CDR3 is TGTGCCAGCTCACCGGGGATGTCCAGCTCCTACGAGCAGTACTTC.

The V call is TRBV7-3, the J call TRBJ1-2; D is uncertain. This CDR3 spans 13 amino acids. Germline V gene lookup returns CDR1 SGHTA and CDR2 FQGTGA. Trimming removed 4 bases from V and 0 bases from J, with 6 bases in between. This CDR3 reads CASSSDTNYGYTF. CDR3 DNA: TGTGCCAGCAGCTCAGATACTAACTATGGCTACACCTTC. The variable domain in full, completed from reference TRBV7-3 and TRBJ1-2, reads GAGVSQTPSNKVTEKGKYVELRCDPISGHTALYWYRQSLGQGPEFLIYFQGTGAADDSGLPNDRFFAVRPEGSVSTLKIQRTERGDSAVYLCASSSDTNYGYTFGSGTRLTVV.

This clonotype showed up many times. The V call is TRBV6-2 or TRBV6-3, the J call TRBJ1-4, with TRBD1 identical over 7 bases. Germline V gives CDR1 MNHEY, CDR2 SVGEGT. V was pared by 5 bases and J by 5 bases, with 8 bases of the junction left unmatched. The CDR3 extends over 15 amino acids. CDR3 nucleotides: TGTGCCAGCAGTCCCCACGGACAGGAGAATGAAAAACTGTTTTTT. It yields the protein CASSPHGQENEKLFF.